The T cell receptor (beta chain) under discussion was sequenced for a study of OX40 agonist ivuxolimab in advanced cancers. The study's findings and limits: The average count of expanded clones was higher among CD8+ T cells than among CD4+.

On this clone itself: Its antigen is unknown.

CDR1 and CDR2 (germline): SSHAT, FNYEAQ (reference sequence). V lost 1 base, J lost 4 bases, and 5 bases stayed unmatched. CDR3 size: 16 residues. Generated by immunoSEQ multiplex PCR, the TCRdb table keeps only in-frame clones and is missing some. The table records tens of thousands of clones, roughly 84% of them present only once. This receptor was identified in an adult with an advanced solid tumor such as melanoma, head and neck, liver or kidney cancer. The input for sequencing was CD4+ or CD8+ T cells sorted from blood, taken in a trial of the OX40 agonist ivuxolimab. The genes are TRBV7-7 and TRBJ2-3; 10 bases line up with TRBD2. The CDR3 loop is CASSLGAGGQADTQYF. The CDR3 DNA reads TGTGCCAGCAGCTTAGGAGCGGGGGGGCAGGCAGATACGCAGTATTTT.